These 4 T cell receptor beta chains were all obtained from the same sample, sequenced in a study of persistence of HIV-infected CD4 T cells. The immunoSEQ assay was version 4, run in survey mode. Generated by immunoSEQ multiplex PCR, the TCRdb table keeps only in-frame clones and is missing some. The sample lists 10,000 to 15,000 clones; roughly 70% were seen once. Cells were stimulated with CMV-infected fibroblast lysates at 10 ug/mL. Sorting of responding CD4+ T cells relied on upregulated CD40 ligand together with CD69. Their antigen targets remain unknown. Sequencing was performed on CD4+ T cells sorted from PBMCs after roughly 18-hour stimulation, taken from a patient who received antiretroviral therapy. The receptors stem from an adult man with HIV who was CMV-seropositive.

This clone was observed once. The J gene is TRBJ2-2, the V gene TRBV5-1; perhaps TRBD1 as D (6 bases). The CDR3 extends over 14 amino acids. The ends were cut back, 5 bases at V and 7 bases at J, with 15 bases in the middle. Germline lookup yields CDR1 SGHRS and CDR2 YFSETQ. The DNA of the CDR3 is TGCGCCAGCAGTGATGGGAACAGGGACGGGGAGCTGTTTTTT. It is translated as CASSDGNRDGELFF.

V usage is TRBV9 and J usage is TRBJ2-3; TRBD2 might be the D (7 bases). The CDR3 has 14 residues. The germline V gene has CDR1 SGDLS and CDR2 YYNGEE. With 5 bases removed from V and 2 bases from J, the gap between germline ends came to 12 bases. CDR3 in DNA: TGTGCCAGCAGGGCCGGGGGGCACACAGATACGCAGTATTTT. Protein sequence: CASRAGGHTDTQYF.

This clone has more than one count but fewer than ten. V and J are TRBV4-1 and TRBJ1-2; possible D gene TRBD1, 6 bases. Trimming removed 0 bases from V and 6 bases from J, with 11 bases in between. Germline lookup yields CDR1 MGHRA and CDR2 YSYEKL. CDR3 length: 14 amino acids. The DNA of the CDR3 is TGCGCCAGCAGCCAAGACCTCAACAGGGATGGCTACACCTTC. It yields the protein CASSQDLNRDGYTF.

The gene calls are TRBV28 and TRBJ2-3; no firm D call. The CDR3 is made up of 12 amino acids. Germline V CDR1 and CDR2: MDHEN, SYDVKM. The V and J ends lost 5 bases and 2 bases respectively, with 5 bases between them. The DNA of the CDR3 is TGTGCCAGCAGTCCCTACACAGATACGCAGTATTTT. This translates into CASSPYTDTQYF.